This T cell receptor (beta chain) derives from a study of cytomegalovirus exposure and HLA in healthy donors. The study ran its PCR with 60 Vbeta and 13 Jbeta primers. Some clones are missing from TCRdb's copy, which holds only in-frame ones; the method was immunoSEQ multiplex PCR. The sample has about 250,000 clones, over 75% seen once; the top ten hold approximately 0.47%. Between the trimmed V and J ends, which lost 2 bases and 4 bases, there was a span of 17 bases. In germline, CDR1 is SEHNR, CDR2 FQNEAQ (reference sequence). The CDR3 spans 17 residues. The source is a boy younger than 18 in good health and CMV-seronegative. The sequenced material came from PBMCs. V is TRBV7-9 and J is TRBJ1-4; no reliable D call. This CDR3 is CASSLSLVVGYNEKLFF. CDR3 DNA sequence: TGTGCCAGCAGCTTATCACTGGTAGTCGGGTATAATGAAAAACTGTTTTTT.